Shown below are 15 T cell receptor beta chains from a single sample sequenced in a study of control samples from healthy donors and cancer patients. Assay: immunoSEQ multiplex PCR; the TCRdb copy retains only in-frame clones and omits some. The table lists fewer than 200,000 clones, roughly 92% of them singletons. The source material was blood. The receptors were sampled from a man younger than 40 in good health.

The chain uses TRBV4-3 and TRBJ1-4; D is unclear. The ends were cut back, 4 bases at V and 3 bases at J, with 12 bases in the middle. Germline-derived CDR1 and CDR2 are LGHNA and YSLEER. The length of the CDR3 is 15 residues. CDR3 region: CASSLGLTPNEKLFF. DNA for the CDR3: TGCGCCAGCAGCCTCGGTCTGACCCCTAATGAAAAACTGTTTTTT.

CDR3 in amino acids: CASSLGQTGELFF. In DNA form, the CDR3 reads TGCGCCAGCAGCTTAGGACAGACCGGGGAGCTGTTTTTT. The chain employs TRBV5-1 and TRBJ2-2; weak D call: TRBD1 (6 bases). Between the trimmed V and J ends, which lost 2 bases and 5 bases, there was a span of 7 bases. Per the germline V gene, CDR1 is SGHRS and CDR2 is YFSETQ. This CDR3 is 13 amino acids long.

The V and J genes are TRBV9 and TRBJ2-5; 13 bases align to TRBD2. CDR1 and CDR2 from the germline V gene are SGDLS and YYNGEE. The ends lost 3 bases at V and 5 bases at J; junction bases unmatched: 7. The CDR3 contains 16 residues. The CDR3 coding sequence is TGTGCCAGCAGCGGGAAGACTAGCGGGGGGAGCGAGACCCAGTACTTC. Amino acid sequence: CASSGKTSGGSETQYF.

The chain uses TRBV24-1 and TRBJ1-5, with no clear D. Germline CDR1 reads KGHDR; CDR2 reads SFDVKD. CDR3 size: 16 residues. The V and J ends lost 5 bases and 3 bases respectively, with 16 bases between them. CDR3 DNA: TGTGCCACCAGTGGTGCTACGGCGGTGCCCAATCAGCCCCAGCATTTT. Protein product: CATSGATAVPNQPQHF.

The gene calls are TRBV23-1 and TRBJ2-4, with no clear D. TRBV23-1 has ORF status, its function being uncertain. V was pared by 4 bases and J by 9 bases, with 13 bases between. This CDR3 contains 13 residues. The CDR3 DNA follows: TGCGCCAGCAGTCTTAACGACCGGAGCATTCAGTACTTC. Encoded protein: CASSLNDRSIQYF.

The V gene is TRBV3-1 (or the pseudogene TRBV3-2), the J gene TRBJ2-7; 12 nucleotides align to TRBD2. Germline lookup yields CDR1 LGHDT and CDR2 YNNKEL (reference sequence). V shed 1 base and J 5 bases; nucleotides not matched to a gene: 0. There are 14 residues in the CDR3. The CDR3 DNA is TGTGCCAGCAGCCAAGCTAGCGGGGGGGACGAGCAGTACTTC. This gives the protein CASSQASGGDEQYF.

The chain carries TRBV2 and TRBJ2-5, with D maybe TRBD1 (5 bases). Germline V lookup: CDR1 SNHLY, CDR2 FYNNEI. The length of the CDR3 is 12 residues. With 8 bases removed from V and 5 bases from J, the gap between germline ends came to 12 bases. The CDR3 here is CASGKGLETQYF. The DNA for the CDR3 is TGTGCCAGCGGGAAGGGGCTGGAGACCCAGTACTTC.

The CDR3, as DNA: TGTGCCAGCCACGGGGACACCGGGGAGCTGTTTTTT. It translates to CASHGDTGELFF. The genes are TRBV28 and TRBJ2-2, with D perhaps TRBD2 (5 bases). The CDR3 length is 12 residues. Germline V gene sequence: CDR1 MDHEN, CDR2 SYDVKM. With 8 bases removed from V and 3 bases from J, the gap between germline ends came to 7 bases.

The chain carries TRBV10-2 and TRBJ1-2; 12 bases map to TRBD1. CDR3 length equals 15 residues. The junction had 7 bases not matched to a gene; V was cut back by 3 bases and J by 8 bases. Germline V gives CDR1 WSHSY, CDR2 SAAADI. CDR3 sequence (DNA): TGCGCCAGCAGTGAAGGGACAGGGGGCGCGAGAGGCTACACCTTC. Translation: CASSEGTGGARGYTF.

A single count supports this clone. The chain is built from TRBV18 and TRBJ2-3, with D uncertain. V lost 0 bases and J 6 bases, leaving 10 bases between the germline ends. Per germline, CDR1 KGHSH and CDR2 LQKENI. There are 14 residues in the CDR3. CDR3 region: CASSPPDSLDTQYF. CDR3 nucleotide sequence: TGTGCCAGCTCACCACCCGACTCCCTCGATACGCAGTATTTT.

The CDR3 here is CASRSQGANYGYTF. The CDR3 DNA reads as TGTGCCAGCAGATCACAGGGGGCGAACTATGGCTACACCTTC. J is TRBJ1-2 and V is TRBV2; 9 bases are shared with TRBD1. The length of the CDR3 is 14 residues. V was clipped by 6 bases and J by 2 bases; unmatched bases: 4. CDR1 is SNHLY and CDR2 is FYNNEI in the germline V gene.

The rearrangement joins TRBV5-4 to TRBJ2-5, with D unclear. CDR1 and CDR2 from the germline V gene are SGHNT and YYREEE (reference sequence). V lost 4 bases to trimming and J lost 0 bases, with 4 bases between them. The CDR3 contains 12 residues. CDR3 sequence: CASSMNQETQYF. Written as DNA, the CDR3 is TGTGCCAGCAGCATGAACCAAGAGACCCAGTACTTC. The variable domain in full, completed from reference TRBV5-4 and TRBJ2-5, reads ETGVTQSPTHLIKTRGQQVTLRCSSQSGHNTVSWYQQALGQGPQFIFQYYREEENGRGNFPPRFSGLQFPNYSSELNVNALELDDSALYLCASSMNQETQYFGPGTRLLVL.

The chain combines TRBV10-3 with TRBJ1-5; 7 bases map to TRBD1. Germline values: CDR1 ENHRY, CDR2 SYGVKD. The CDR3 spans 15 residues. V lost 10 bases and J lost 4; bases outside the gene matches: 13. The CDR3 DNA reads TGTGCCACCAGGGAAGGGGGCAGTACTAATCAGCCCCAGCATTTT. Amino acids: CATREGGSTNQPQHF.

V usage is TRBV2 and J usage is TRBJ1-4; the match to TRBD1 covers 9 bases. The J segment lost 4 bases and the V segment lost 6 bases, leaving 6 bases of the junction unmatched. Germline V gives CDR1 SNHLY, CDR2 FYNNEI. CDR3 length: 15 residues. In nucleotides, the CDR3 is TGTGCCAGCAGAGACGACAGGGGGGGTAATGAAAAACTGTTTTTT. It translates to CASRDDRGGNEKLFF.

This rearrangement joins TRBV18 to TRBJ2-3; 7 positions agree with TRBD2. Germline V gene data show CDR1 as KGHSH and CDR2 as LQKENI. The CDR3 is 15 residues long. With V trimmed by 0 bases and J by 0 bases, 0 bases remained unmatched. The CDR3, as DNA: TGTGCCAGCTCACCACCTAGCGGGAGCACAGATACGCAGTATTTT. This translates into CASSPPSGSTDTQYF. The variable domain in full, with the rest retrieved from reference TRBV18 and TRBJ2-3, is NAGVMQNPRHLVRRRGQEARLRCSPMKGHSHVYWYRQLPEEGLKFMVYLQKENIIDESGMPKERFSAEFPKEGPSILRIQQVVRGDSAAYFCASSPPSGSTDTQYFGPGTRLTVL.